These T cell receptor beta chains were read from a single sample in a study of blood T cell repertoires in COVID-19. The data were produced by immunoSEQ multiplex PCR, yet TCRdb's version contains in-frame clones alone and is incomplete. The profile shows about 270,000 clones, roughly 86% of them singletons. Sequenced sample: PBMCs or T cells enriched from blood (not recorded which). The source of these receptors is a woman younger than 30 who had recovered from COVID-19. CDR3s include the opening cysteine and the closing phenylalanine or tryptophan. A D gene is named only where the DNA matches it firmly. Size is omitted from some rows. Given values are once, few, many or a class for expanded clones.

TRBV4-1	-	TRBD2	TRBJ2-7	TGCGCCAGCAGCCCCGGTAGCGAGCTAGCGGGCATCGAGCAGTACTTC	CASSPGSELAGIEQYF
TRBV7-2	-	-	TRBJ2-1	TGTGCCAGCAGCGCCCGACAGGGACGGGGGCGGTTCTTC	CASSARQGRGRFF
TRBV6-9	-	-	TRBJ1-5	TGTGCCAGCAGTTATTCGAATACCACAGGGTTTCAGCCCCAGCATTTT	CASSYSNTTGFQPQHF
TRBV2	-	-	TRBJ2-3	TGTGCCAGCAGTGAGGCGTGGCGGGGAACAAAGGGAACAGATACGCAGTATTTT	CASSEAWRGTKGTDTQYF
TRBV15	once	-	TRBJ2-1	TGTGCCACCAGCAGAGAAAGGGGGGGTGTAAATGAGCAGTTCTTC	CATSRERGGVNEQFF
TRBV6-5	-	TRBD1	TRBJ1-6	TGTGCCAGCAGTTATGGGACAGGGGGCTCACCCCTCCACTTT	CASSYGTGGSPLHF
TRBV5-4	-	-	TRBJ1-1	TGTGCCAGCAGCTATACCCGGGACACTGAAGCTTTCTTT	CASSYTRDTEAFF
TRBV28	-	-	TRBJ1-2	TGTGCCAGCAGTCCTACAGAGTTCTATGGCTACACCTTC	CASSPTEFYGYTF
TRBV27	-	TRBD1	TRBJ1-2	TGTGCCAGCAGGACAGGGATGGGGGGCTACACCTTC	CASRTGMGGYTF
TRBV28	-	-	TRBJ1-5	TGTGCCAGCAGTCCCTCAGGGCCGCAGGATCAGCCCCAGCATTTT	CASSPSGPQDQPQHF
TRBV10-2	-	-	TRBJ2-7	TGCGCCGGATCGTACGGGGGAACCTACGAGCAGTACTTC	CAGSYGGTYEQYF
TRBV5-1	-	-	TRBJ1-2	TGCGCCAGCAGCTTAATCGGCTACGGAGATGGCTACACCTTC	CASSLIGYGDGYTF
TRBV5-1	-	TRBD1	TRBJ1-2	TGCGCCAGCAGCTTGGGTGCGGCAGGGGGCTATGGCTACACCTTC	CASSLGAAGGYGYTF
TRBV5-4	-	-	TRBJ2-1	TGTGCCAGCAGCGGCCTTGGGAGCTCCTACAATGAGCAGTTCTTC	CASSGLGSSYNEQFF
TRBV6-1	-	-	TRBJ2-5	TGTGCCAGCAGTGACGGACAGTCTAACTGGTACCAAGAGACCCAGTACTTC	CASSDGQSNWYQETQYF
TRBV6-2/TRBV6-3	-	-	TRBJ1-5	TGTGCCAGCAGTTACTCTTTCGGGACATTAAGCAATCAGCCCCAGCATTTT	CASSYSFGTLSNQPQHF
TRBV7-3	-	TRBD1	TRBJ2-7	TGTGCCAGCAGCTCGGGGACAGGGGGGATGGGCGAGCAGTACTTC	CASSSGTGGMGEQYF
TRBV27	-	-	TRBJ2-2	TGTGCCAGCAGTTTACGGGCCGGGGAGCTGTTTTTT	CASSLRAGELFF
TRBV5-5	-	TRBD1	TRBJ1-2	TGTGCCAGCAGCTTGGAAGGGGGCGAGCGCTATGGCTACACCTTC	CASSLEGGERYGYTF
TRBV27	-	TRBD2	TRBJ2-7	TGTGCCAGCGGCGGGACTAGCGGGAGGAACAGGTGGGAGCAGTACTTC	CASGGTSGRNRWEQYF
TRBV7-8	few	-	TRBJ1-1	TGTGCCAGCAGACCTTACCCGGTGAACACTGAAGCTTTCTTT	CASRPYPVNTEAFF
TRBV7-6	-	-	TRBJ1-1	TGTGCCAGCAGCTTAGCTCGAGGAACGGGATTTGCCACTGAAGCTTTCTTT	CASSLARGTGFATEAFF
TRBV2	-	-	TRBJ2-7	TGTGCCAGCAGCCCCAGGGGCGAGCAGTACTTC	CASSPRGEQYF
TRBV7-2	-	TRBD1	TRBJ2-7	TGTGCCAGCAGCACCCGGGCTGACAGGGGGGGCTCCTACGAGCAGTACTTC	CASSTRADRGGSYEQYF
TRBV7-2	-	-	TRBJ2-7	TGTGCCAGCAGCACCCAGGGACTTGATCAGAACGAGCAGTACTTC	CASSTQGLDQNEQYF
TRBV6-2/TRBV6-3	-	-	TRBJ1-2	TGTGCCAGCAGTTACGCCGAGGACTATGGCTACACCTTC	CASSYAEDYGYTF
TRBV5-1	-	TRBD1	TRBJ2-7	TGCGCCAGCAGCTTATTCGGACAGGGGGCCTACGAGCAGTACTTC	CASSLFGQGAYEQYF
TRBV30	-	-	TRBJ1-1	TGTGCCTGGGGCCGCGTAGCCTCACCCGAGGACACTGAAGCTTTCTTT	CAWGRVASPEDTEAFF
TRBV4-1	-	-	TRBJ1-3	TGCGCCAGCAGCCAAGGGAGGCTGGGTCCCGCGATGAACACCATATATTTT	CASSQGRLGPAMNTIYF
TRBV11-3	-	TRBD2	TRBJ2-4	TGTGCCAGCAGCTCGGGAGGGCACATTCAGTACTTC	CASSSGGHIQYF
TRBV14	-	TRBD2	TRBJ2-3	TGTGCCAGCAGCCTCCAGCCGGGACTAGCGGGAGCAGATACGCAGTATTTT	CASSLQPGLAGADTQYF
TRBV4-1	few	TRBD2	TRBJ2-7	TGCGCCAGCAGCCAAGATGCGGGGGGGCTTTCCTACGAGCAGTACTTC	CASSQDAGGLSYEQYF
TRBV5-5	-	-	TRBJ1-5	TGTGCCAGCAGCCCCGCCGCGGAGGGGGGGCAGCCCCAGCATTTT	CASSPAAEGGQPQHF
TRBV2	-	-	TRBJ1-2	TGTGCCAGCAGCCCCAGTCGCCCAGGAACTAACTATGGCTACACCTTC	CASSPSRPGTNYGYTF
TRBV6-6	-	TRBD1	TRBJ1-5	TGTGCCAGCAGCCGGGACAGGGGAAGGCGTCAGCCCCAGCATTTT	CASSRDRGRRQPQHF
TRBV5-1	-	-	TRBJ2-7	TGCGCCAGCAGCTTACAGGCGGACTACGAGCAGTACTTC	CASSLQADYEQYF
TRBV7-9	-	TRBD1	TRBJ1-4	TGTGCCAGCAGCTTCGACAGGGGCGAAAAACTGTTTTTT	CASSFDRGEKLFF
TRBV18	-	TRBD2	TRBJ2-1	TGTGCCAGCTCCTCCTCAGCGGGAGTGTCGGGTGGTGAGCAGTTCTTC	CASSSSAGVSGGEQFF
TRBV10-3	-	-	TRBJ2-2	TGTGCCATCAGTGAGTCGTTCGGGGGAGAAACCGGGGAGCTGTTTTTT	CAISESFGGETGELFF
TRBV29-1	-	-	TRBJ1-1	TGCAGCGTAGCCCAGGGAGGGGGGAACACTGAAGCTTTCTTT	CSVAQGGGNTEAFF
TRBV7-2	-	TRBD1	TRBJ1-2	TGTGCCAGCAGGCGCACAGGGGCAGGCTATGGCTACACCTTC	CASRRTGAGYGYTF
TRBV3-1/TRBV3-2	-	TRBD1	TRBJ2-2	TGTGCCAGCAGCCAAACAGGGGTCACCGGGGAGCTGTTTTTT	CASSQTGVTGELFF
TRBV13	once	-	TRBJ1-1	TGTGCCAGCAGCTTAGCGCCAGGGGAAGCTTTCTTT	CASSLAPGEAFF
TRBV3-1/TRBV3-2	-	TRBD2	TRBJ2-7	TGTGCCAGCAAGATAGCGGGAAGCTCCTACGAGCAGTACTTC	CASKIAGSSYEQYF
TRBV3-1/TRBV3-2	-	TRBD1	TRBJ1-2	TGTGCCAGCAGCCAATTACAGGGGCCCCTATCCTATGGCTACACCTTC	CASSQLQGPLSYGYTF
TRBV11-3	-	-	TRBJ1-3	TGTGCCAGCAGCTTAGGTACGGGGAGCTCTGGAAACACCATATATTTT	CASSLGTGSSGNTIYF
TRBV15	-	-	TRBJ2-2	TGTGCCACCAGCAGAGGCGGGACGGCCTCCGGGGAGCTGTTTTTT	CATSRGGTASGELFF
TRBV6-6	-	TRBD1	TRBJ2-5	TGTGCCAGCAGTTCCCCATTGACAGGGAATGAGGAGACCCAGTACTTC	CASSSPLTGNEETQYF
TRBV6-5	-	TRBD1	TRBJ1-4	TGTGCCAGCAGCCAAGGACAGGGGAATGAAAAACTGTTTTTT	CASSQGQGNEKLFF
TRBV9	-	-	TRBJ1-3	TGTGCCAGCAGCGGCAGGGTAGCCGGAAACACCATATATTTT	CASSGRVAGNTIYF
TRBV28	-	TRBD1	TRBJ2-7	TGTGCCAGCAGTTCGGACAGGGATACCTACGAGCAGTACTTC	CASSSDRDTYEQYF
TRBV28	-	TRBD2	TRBJ2-1	TGTGCCAGCAGCTACTTCGGACTAGCGGTCTCCTACAATGAGCAGTTCTTC	CASSYFGLAVSYNEQFF
TRBV5-1	-	TRBD1	TRBJ2-5	TGCGCCAGCAGCCAGCAGGGGGAAGCAGAGACCCAGTACTTC	CASSQQGEAETQYF
TRBV7-9	-	TRBD2	TRBJ2-7	TGTGCCAGCAGCCAAGGGCCAGGGAGGGACGACGAGCAGTACTTC	CASSQGPGRDDEQYF
TRBV7-9	-	-	TRBJ1-6	TGTGCCAGCAGCTTAGCGCGAGGACCCCTCCACTTT	CASSLARGPLHF